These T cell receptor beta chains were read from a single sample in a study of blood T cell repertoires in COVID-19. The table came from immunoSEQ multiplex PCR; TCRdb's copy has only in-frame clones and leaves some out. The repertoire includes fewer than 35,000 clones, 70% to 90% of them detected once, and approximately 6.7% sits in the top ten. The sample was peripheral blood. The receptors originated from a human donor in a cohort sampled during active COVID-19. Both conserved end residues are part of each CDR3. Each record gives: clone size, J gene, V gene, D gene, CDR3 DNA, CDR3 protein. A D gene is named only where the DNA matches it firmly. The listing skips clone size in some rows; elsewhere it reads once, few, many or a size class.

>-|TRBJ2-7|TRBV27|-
TGTGCCAGCAGTGCCCAGGGGATGAACGAGCAGTACTTC
CASSAQGMNEQYF
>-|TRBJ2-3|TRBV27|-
TGTGCCAGCAAGCTAATACAGGGCACAGATACGCAGTATTTT
CASKLIQGTDTQYF
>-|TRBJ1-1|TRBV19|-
TGTGCCAGTAGTATTGTCGGGGGTCAGTATATGTTCGGCACTGAAGCTTTCTTT
CASSIVGGQYMFGTEAFF
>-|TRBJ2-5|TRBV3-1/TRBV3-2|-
TGTGCCAGCAGCCAAAGGCGGGTTCTGCAAGAGACCCAGTACTTC
CASSQRRVLQETQYF
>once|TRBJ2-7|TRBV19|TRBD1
TGTGCCAGTAGTAGACAGGGAATTGCCTACGAGCAGTACTTC
CASSRQGIAYEQYF
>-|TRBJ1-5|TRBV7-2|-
TGTGCCAGCAGCTTAGAAGCAGGCCCCTCGGCCCAGCATTTT
CASSLEAGPSAQHF
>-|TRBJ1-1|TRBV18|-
TGTGCCAGCTCCCCAGGGGCCACTGAAGCTTTCTTT
CASSPGATEAFF
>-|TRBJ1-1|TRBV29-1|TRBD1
TGCAGCGTTCCAAAGACAGGGCTGAACACTGAAGCTTTCTTT
CSVPKTGLNTEAFF
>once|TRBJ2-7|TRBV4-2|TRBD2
TGTGCCAGCAGCCAAACCGACGGGACTAGCGGGCTAAGAGGAGACGAGCAGTACTTC
CASSQTDGTSGLRGDEQYF
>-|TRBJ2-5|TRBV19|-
TGTGCCAGTAGTACGGGCAGGGGTCAAGAGACCCAGTACTTC
CASSTGRGQETQYF
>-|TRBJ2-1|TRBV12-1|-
TGTGCCAGCAGCTTTATTAGGGTTTGGTGGATCGGGGATGAGCAGTTCTTC
CASSFIRVWWIGDEQFF
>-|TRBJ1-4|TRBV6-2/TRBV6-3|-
TGTGCCAGCAGGCCTCCGAGAACTAATGAAAAACTGTTTTTT
CASRPPRTNEKLFF
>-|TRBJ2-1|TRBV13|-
TGTGCCAGCAGCCCCAGGGGCTCCTACAATGAGCAGTTCTTC
CASSPRGSYNEQFF
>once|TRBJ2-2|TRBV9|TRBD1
TGTGCCAGCAGCGCGGACAGGGTTGAGAACACCGGGGAGCTGTTTTTT
CASSADRVENTGELFF
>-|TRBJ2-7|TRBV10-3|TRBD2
TGTGCCATCAGTGAGCCCTGGACTAGCGGGAGTCACGAGCAGTACTTC
CAISEPWTSGSHEQYF
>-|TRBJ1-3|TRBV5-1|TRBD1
TGCGCCAGCAGCGACCTACAGGGGGCTACTGGAAACACCATATATTTT
CASSDLQGATGNTIYF
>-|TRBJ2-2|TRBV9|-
TGTGCCAGCAGCGCCCCCGGGACTGGGTCGAACACCGGGGAGCTGTTTTTT
CASSAPGTGSNTGELFF
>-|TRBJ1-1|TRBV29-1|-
TGCAGCGTTGCGGGGGTTCAGCCGAACACTGAAGCTTTCTTT
CSVAGVQPNTEAFF
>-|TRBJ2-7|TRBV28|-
TGTGCCAGCAGTTCGGGGTACGAGCAGTACTTC
CASSSGYEQYF
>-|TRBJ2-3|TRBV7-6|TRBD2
TGTGCCAGCAGCTCAGAAGGACTAGTCGCAGATACGCAGTATTTT
CASSSEGLVADTQYF
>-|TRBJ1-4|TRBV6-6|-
TGTGCCAGCAGTCAACAAATATTACCTAATGAAAAACTGTTTTTT
CASSQQILPNEKLFF
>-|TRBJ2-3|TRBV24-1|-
TGTGCCACCAGTGATGGGGTCTCGGCGGGATACACAGATACGCAGTATTTT
CATSDGVSAGYTDTQYF